The rows below give T cell receptor beta chains drawn from one sample of a study of T cell responses to AZD1222 COVID-19 vaccine. Only in-frame clones appear in the TCRdb table, and some are missing; sequencing was by immunoSEQ multiplex PCR. This repertoire shows under 150,000 clones, approximately 90% found once; its top ten account for 6.5% to 9%. Sequencing used peripheral blood, obtained on day 0 of AZD1222 vaccination. The receptors were sampled from an adult in good health. CDR3s include the opening cysteine and the closing phenylalanine or tryptophan. A D gene is named only where the DNA matches it firmly. Clone size appears in some rows only: once, few, many, or a class for an expanded clone.

j_gene,d_gene,abundance,v_gene,CDR3aa,CDR3nt
TRBJ1-2,NA,NA,TRBV29-1,CSALPWAGGYTF,TGCAGCGCGCTCCCGTGGGCTGGCGGCTACACCTTC
TRBJ1-2,TRBD1,NA,TRBV6-5,CASWDSYSYGYTF,TGTGCCAGTTGGGACAGTTACAGCTATGGCTACACCTTC
TRBJ2-1,NA,NA,TRBV2,CASSDGGRYNEQFF,TGTGCCAGCAGTGATGGGGGGCGGTACAATGAGCAGTTCTTC
TRBJ1-4,TRBD1,NA,TRBV5-1,CASSFGTGGGEKLFF,TGCGCCAGCAGCTTCGGGACAGGGGGCGGTGAAAAACTGTTTTTT
TRBJ2-1,TRBD2,NA,TRBV20-1,CSASKRGGYNEQFF,TGCAGTGCTAGTAAGCGGGGTGGATACAATGAGCAGTTCTTC
TRBJ1-4,TRBD1,few,TRBV11-2,CASRGQGTNEKLFF,TGTGCCAGCAGGGGACAGGGAACTAATGAAAAACTGTTTTTT
TRBJ2-1,TRBD2,NA,TRBV5-5,CASSEREGPLEQFF,TGTGCCAGCAGTGAGCGGGAGGGCCCCTTAGAGCAGTTCTTC
TRBJ1-3,NA,once,TRBV19,CASSYTSGNTIYF,TGTGCCAGTTCATATACCTCTGGAAACACCATATATTTT
TRBJ2-7,NA,NA,TRBV3-1/TRBV3-2,CASSGEEGAGEQYF,TGTGCCAGCAGCGGTGAAGAGGGAGCCGGCGAGCAGTACTTC
TRBJ1-3,TRBD1,NA,TRBV7-9,CASSPGDRSAGNTIYF,TGTGCCAGCAGCCCAGGGGACAGATCTGCTGGAAACACCATATATTTT
TRBJ1-2,TRBD1,NA,TRBV6-5,CASSTGQGAYGYTF,TGTGCCAGCAGTACGGGACAGGGGGCTTATGGCTACACCTTC
TRBJ2-7,NA,NA,TRBV6-6,CASSYGGIGYEQYF,TGTGCCAGCAGTTACGGCGGGATCGGCTACGAGCAGTACTTC
TRBJ1-2,NA,NA,TRBV5-5,CASSLAVAGGYTF,TGTGCCAGCAGCTTGGCGGTGGCGGGCGGCTACACCTTC
TRBJ1-1,TRBD1,once,TRBV2,CASIGTVGPNTEAFF,TGTGCCAGCATCGGGACAGTGGGACCGAACACTGAAGCTTTCTTT
TRBJ1-3,NA,NA,TRBV6-5,CASRPQGFKDTIYF,TGTGCCAGCAGGCCACAGGGCTTTAAGGACACCATATATTTT
TRBJ2-7,NA,NA,TRBV20-1,CSALGYEQYF,TGCAGTGCTTTAGGCTACGAGCAGTACTTC
TRBJ1-4,NA,NA,TRBV28,CASSLVPTTNEKLFF,TGTGCCAGCAGTTTAGTCCCGACAACTAATGAAAAACTGTTTTTT
TRBJ1-2,NA,NA,TRBV6-5,CASSWGRGQGGYTF,TGTGCCAGCAGTTGGGGTAGGGGCCAGGGTGGCTACACCTTC
TRBJ2-3,NA,NA,TRBV29-1,CSVVSDTQYF,TGCAGCGTTGTGTCAGATACGCAGTATTTT
TRBJ2-1,TRBD2,NA,TRBV6-2/TRBV6-3,CASSYSWTSGREYNEQFF,TGTGCCAGCAGTTACTCGTGGACTAGCGGGAGGGAGTACAATGAGCAGTTCTTC
TRBJ1-1,NA,NA,TRBV12-3/TRBV12-4,CATQRQTNTEAFF,TGTGCCACCCAACGGCAGACGAACACTGAAGCTTTCTTT
TRBJ2-1,TRBD2,NA,TRBV29-1,CSVEQGLAGRYQFF,TGCAGCGTTGAACAGGGGCTAGCGGGGAGGTACCAGTTCTTC
TRBJ1-1,NA,NA,TRBV7-9,CASSNPQGGTTEAFF,TGTGCCAGCAGCAACCCACAGGGCGGGACCACTGAAGCTTTCTTT
TRBJ2-1,NA,NA,TRBV27,CASSRQQFYNEQFF,TGTGCCAGCAGCCGACAGCAATTTTACAATGAGCAGTTCTTC
TRBJ2-3,TRBD2,NA,TRBV29-1,CSSGTSADTQYF,TGCAGCTCCGGGACTAGCGCTGATACGCAGTATTTT
TRBJ1-5,TRBD1,NA,TRBV19,CASSIPGQENQPQHF,TGTGCCAGTAGTATCCCCGGACAGGAGAATCAGCCCCAGCATTTT
TRBJ1-4,NA,once,TRBV6-5,CASRVGSTNEKLFF,TGTGCCAGCAGGGTGGGTAGCACTAATGAAAAACTGTTTTTT
TRBJ1-2,NA,NA,TRBV19,CASSRIDNYGYTF,TGTGCCAGTAGTAGGATCGACAACTATGGCTACACCTTC
TRBJ1-3,NA,few,TRBV7-2,CASGHLRAGNTIYF,TGTGCCAGCGGCCATCTTCGAGCGGGAAACACCATATATTTT
TRBJ2-6,NA,NA,TRBV29-1,CSVVSSGANVLTF,TGCAGCGTTGTTAGCTCTGGGGCCAACGTCCTGACTTTC
TRBJ1-4,NA,NA,TRBV6-1,CASSESAANEKLFF,TGTGCCAGCAGTGAGTCGGCAGCTAATGAAAAACTGTTTTTT
TRBJ1-1,TRBD1,NA,TRBV18,CASSYNRGDTEAFF,TGTGCCAGCTCATATAACAGGGGGGACACTGAAGCTTTCTTT
TRBJ2-3,NA,NA,TRBV5-1,CASSTTKGTDTQYF,TGCGCCAGCAGTACTACCAAAGGCACAGATACGCAGTATTTT
TRBJ2-1,NA,few,TRBV18,CASSPMAYGDEQFF,TGTGCCAGCTCACCAATGGCCTACGGGGATGAGCAGTTCTTC
TRBJ2-1,TRBD2,NA,TRBV5-1,CASERLAGLGNEQFF,TGCGCCAGCGAAAGACTAGCGGGATTGGGCAATGAGCAGTTCTTC
TRBJ1-4,NA,NA,TRBV9,CASSAGQSTNEKLFF,TGTGCCAGCAGCGCTGGACAGTCAACTAATGAAAAACTGTTTTTT
TRBJ2-6,NA,few,TRBV5-4,CASSLDSVVLTF,TGTGCCAGCAGCTTGGATAGCGTCGTCCTGACTTTC
TRBJ1-2,NA,NA,TRBV19,CASSFNRYGYTF,TGTGCCAGTAGTTTCAACAGGTATGGCTACACCTTC
TRBJ1-6,NA,NA,TRBV9,CASTPTAGTNSPLHF,TGTGCCAGCACTCCGACGGCGGGCACAAATTCACCCCTCCACTTT
TRBJ2-7,NA,NA,TRBV6-5,CATKYPYEQYF,TGTGCCACAAAGTACCCCTACGAGCAGTACTTC
TRBJ2-1,TRBD2,NA,TRBV15,CATSRDLRLAASYNEQFF,TGTGCCACCAGCAGAGATCTTAGACTAGCGGCCTCCTACAATGAGCAGTTCTTC
TRBJ2-7,NA,NA,TRBV7-2,CASSLVRIYEQYF,TGTGCCAGCAGCTTAGTCCGGATCTACGAGCAGTACTTC
TRBJ1-3,NA,once,TRBV30,CACLRGNTIYF,TGTGCCTGCCTAAGAGGAAACACCATATATTTT
TRBJ1-2,NA,NA,TRBV15,CATSREAGRANYGYTF,TGTGCCACCAGCAGAGAGGCAGGGAGAGCTAACTATGGCTACACCTTC
TRBJ2-7,NA,NA,TRBV19,CASSIRPGEGPYEQYF,TGTGCCAGTAGTATCCGCCCGGGGGAAGGCCCCTACGAGCAGTACTTC
TRBJ2-3,TRBD2,once,TRBV7-6,CASSLGTSGRNTDTQYF,TGTGCCAGCAGCTTAGGGACTAGCGGGAGGAACACAGATACGCAGTATTTT
TRBJ2-1,TRBD2,NA,TRBV3-1/TRBV3-2,CASRPSGTSGNNEQFF,TGTGCCAGCAGACCCTCCGGGACTAGCGGCAACAATGAGCAGTTCTTC
TRBJ1-5,NA,NA,TRBV19,CASLNQGGIGQPQHF,TGTGCCAGCCTTAACCAAGGGGGGATCGGACAGCCCCAGCATTTT
TRBJ2-2,NA,NA,TRBV28,CASTSGVTGELFF,TGTGCCAGCACTTCAGGGGTTACCGGGGAGCTGTTTTTT
TRBJ2-1,TRBD2,NA,TRBV18,CASSRVRDYLPSSYNEQFF,TGTGCCAGCTCACGCGTCAGGGACTACCTACCGAGCTCCTACAATGAGCAGTTCTTC
TRBJ1-6,TRBD1,NA,TRBV18,CASSPPVGTGVKALHF,TGTGCCAGCTCACCACCGGTTGGGACAGGCGTAAAGGCCCTCCACTTT
TRBJ1-6,NA,NA,TRBV11-2,CASSSPQDSLTSPLHF,TGTGCCAGCAGCTCTCCGCAGGACAGCTTGACTTCACCCCTCCACTTT
TRBJ1-5,NA,NA,TRBV19,CASSIEGGGRVQPQHF,TGTGCCAGTAGTATAGAAGGCGGGGGGCGAGTGCAGCCCCAGCATTTT
TRBJ2-2,NA,NA,TRBV5-1,CASSLAQVANTGELFF,TGCGCCAGCAGCTTAGCCCAGGTTGCGAACACCGGGGAGCTGTTTTTT
TRBJ2-1,TRBD2,NA,TRBV3-1/TRBV3-2,CASSHMGLAGGRNRYNEQFF,TGTGCCAGCAGCCATATGGGACTAGCGGGGGGGAGGAATAGGTACAATGAGCAGTTCTTC
TRBJ1-2,NA,NA,TRBV29-1,CSVEEVYGPDYGYTF,TGCAGCGTTGAAGAGGTGTATGGCCCGGACTATGGCTACACCTTC
TRBJ1-4,NA,NA,TRBV2,CASSEEGGLGEKLFF,TGTGCCAGCAGTGAAGAAGGTGGCCTTGGGGAAAAACTGTTTTTT
TRBJ1-2,TRBD1,NA,TRBV3-1/TRBV3-2,CASSQLDPGQSRYGYTF,TGTGCCAGCAGCCAACTCGACCCGGGACAGAGCCGTTATGGCTACACCTTC
TRBJ2-1,NA,NA,TRBV11-2,CASSPTARDRFF,TGTGCCAGCAGCCCCACGGCCAGAGATCGATTCTTC
TRBJ1-2,NA,NA,TRBV30,CAWSPSRFPTGGYTF,TGTGCCTGGAGTCCTTCTCGTTTCCCAACGGGCGGCTACACCTTC